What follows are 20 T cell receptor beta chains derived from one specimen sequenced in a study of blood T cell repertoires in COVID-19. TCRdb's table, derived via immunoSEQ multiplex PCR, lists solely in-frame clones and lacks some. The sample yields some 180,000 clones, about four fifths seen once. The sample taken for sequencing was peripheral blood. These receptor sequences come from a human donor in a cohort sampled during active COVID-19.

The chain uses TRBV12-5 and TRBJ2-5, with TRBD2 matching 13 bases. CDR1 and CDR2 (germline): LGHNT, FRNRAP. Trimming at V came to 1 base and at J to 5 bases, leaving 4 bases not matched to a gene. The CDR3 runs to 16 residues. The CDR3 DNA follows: TGTGCTAGTGGTTTGGGACTAGCGGGGGGTCGGGAGACCCAGTACTTC. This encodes CASGLGLAGGRETQYF.

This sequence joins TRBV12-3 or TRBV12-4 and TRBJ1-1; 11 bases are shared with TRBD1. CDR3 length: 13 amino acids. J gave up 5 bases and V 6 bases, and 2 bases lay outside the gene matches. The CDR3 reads CASRDRGQTEAFF. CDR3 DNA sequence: TGTGCCAGCAGGGACAGGGGGCAAACTGAAGCTTTCTTT.

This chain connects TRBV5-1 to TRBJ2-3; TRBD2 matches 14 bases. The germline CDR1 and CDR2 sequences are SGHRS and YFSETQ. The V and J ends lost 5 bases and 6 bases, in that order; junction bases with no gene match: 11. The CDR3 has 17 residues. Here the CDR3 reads CASSSTTSGGAWDTQYF. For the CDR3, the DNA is TGCGCCAGCAGTTCTACGACTAGCGGGGGGGCATGGGATACGCAGTATTTT.

This chain's CDR3 is CASSFGGGAAYEQYF. CDR3 sequence (DNA): TGTGCCAGCAGCTTCGGAGGGGGGGCCGCCTACGAGCAGTACTTC. The V call is TRBV11-2, the J call TRBJ2-7, with D perhaps matching TRBD2 (7 bases). Trimming shortened V by 3 bases and J by 2 bases, and 14 bases separated the two germline ends. CDR3 size: 15 residues. Germline-derived CDR1 and CDR2 are SGHAT and FQNNGV. Full variable domain (rest looked up from reference TRBV11-2 and TRBJ2-7): EAGVAQSPRYKIIEKRQSVAFWCNPISGHATLYWYQQILGQGPKLLIQFQNNGVVDDSQLPKDRFSAERLKGVDSTLKIQPAKLEDSAVYLCASSFGGGAAYEQYFGPGTRLTVT.

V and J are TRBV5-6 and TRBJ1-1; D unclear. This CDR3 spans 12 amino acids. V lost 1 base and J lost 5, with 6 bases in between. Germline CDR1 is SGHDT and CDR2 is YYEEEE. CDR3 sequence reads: CASSLQRTEAFF. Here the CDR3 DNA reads TGTGCCAGCAGCTTGCAGAGGACTGAAGCTTTCTTT.

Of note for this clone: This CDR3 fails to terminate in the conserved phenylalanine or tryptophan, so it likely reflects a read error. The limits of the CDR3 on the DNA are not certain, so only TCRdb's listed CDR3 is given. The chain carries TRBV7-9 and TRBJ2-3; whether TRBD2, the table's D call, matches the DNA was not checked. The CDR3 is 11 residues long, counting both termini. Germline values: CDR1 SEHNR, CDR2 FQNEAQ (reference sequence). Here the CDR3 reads CASSLTSETLL.

CDR3 in amino acids: CASSIARGLSGNTIYF. DNA for the CDR3: TGTGCCAGTAGTATAGCCAGGGGCCTCTCTGGAAACACCATATATTTT. The chain carries TRBV19 and TRBJ1-3, with D perhaps TRBD1 (6 bases). CDR3 length: 16 residues. Trimming left V 1 base short and J 0 bases short, with 10 bases between. Germline assignment: CDR1 LNHDA and CDR2 SQIVND (reference sequence).

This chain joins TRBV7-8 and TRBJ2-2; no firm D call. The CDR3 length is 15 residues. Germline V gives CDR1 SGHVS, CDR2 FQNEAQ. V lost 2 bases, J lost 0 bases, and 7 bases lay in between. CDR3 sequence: CASSLTRANTGELFF. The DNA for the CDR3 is TGTGCCAGCAGCTTAACTCGGGCGAACACCGGGGAGCTGTTTTTT.

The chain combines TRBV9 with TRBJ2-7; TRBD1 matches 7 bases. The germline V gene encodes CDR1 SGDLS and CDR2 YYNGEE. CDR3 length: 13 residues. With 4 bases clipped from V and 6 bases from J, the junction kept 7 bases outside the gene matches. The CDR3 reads CASSSRGGSEQYF. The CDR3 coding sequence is TGTGCCAGCAGCTCCAGAGGGGGCTCCGAGCAGTACTTC.

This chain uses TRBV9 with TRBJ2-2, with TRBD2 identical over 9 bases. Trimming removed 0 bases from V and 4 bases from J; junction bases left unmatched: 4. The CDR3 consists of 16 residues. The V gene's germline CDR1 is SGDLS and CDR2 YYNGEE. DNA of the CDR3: TGTGCCAGCAGCGTAGAAGGGACTAGCCTCACCGGGGAGCTGTTTTTT. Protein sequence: CASSVEGTSLTGELFF.

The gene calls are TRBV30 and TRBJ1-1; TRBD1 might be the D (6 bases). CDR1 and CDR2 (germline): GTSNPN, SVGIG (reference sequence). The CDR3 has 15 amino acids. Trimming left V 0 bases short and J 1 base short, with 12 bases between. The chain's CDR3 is CAWSVGGHQNTEAFF. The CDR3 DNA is TGTGCCTGGAGTGTAGGGGGACATCAGAACACTGAAGCTTTCTTT.

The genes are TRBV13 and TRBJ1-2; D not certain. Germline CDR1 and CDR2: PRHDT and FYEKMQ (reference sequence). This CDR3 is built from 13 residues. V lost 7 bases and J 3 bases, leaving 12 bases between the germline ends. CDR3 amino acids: CASTLGEDYGYTF. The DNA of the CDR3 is TGTGCCAGCACCCTAGGAGAGGACTATGGCTACACCTTC. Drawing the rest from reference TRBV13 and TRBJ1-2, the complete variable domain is AAGVIQSPRHLIKEKRETATLKCYPIPRHDTVYWYQQGPGQDPQFLISFYEKMQSDKGSIPDRFSAQQFSDYHSELNMSSLELGDSALYFCASTLGEDYGYTFGSGTRLTVV.

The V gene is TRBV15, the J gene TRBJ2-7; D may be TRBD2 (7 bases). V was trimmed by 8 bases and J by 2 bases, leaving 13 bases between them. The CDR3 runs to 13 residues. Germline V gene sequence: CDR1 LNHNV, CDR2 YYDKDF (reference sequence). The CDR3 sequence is CATAGAATYEQYF. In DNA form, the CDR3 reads TGTGCCACCGCGGGGGCAGCCACCTACGAGCAGTACTTC.

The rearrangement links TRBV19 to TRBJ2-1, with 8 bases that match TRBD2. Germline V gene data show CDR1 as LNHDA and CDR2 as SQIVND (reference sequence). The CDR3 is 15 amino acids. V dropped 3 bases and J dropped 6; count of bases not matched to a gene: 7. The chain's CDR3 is CASSISGTRVNEQFF. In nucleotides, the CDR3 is TGTGCCAGTAGTATCTCCGGGACTAGGGTCAATGAGCAGTTCTTC.

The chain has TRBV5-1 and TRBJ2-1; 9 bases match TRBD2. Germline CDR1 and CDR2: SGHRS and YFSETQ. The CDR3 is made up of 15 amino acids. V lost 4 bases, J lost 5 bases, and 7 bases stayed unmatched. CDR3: CASSESGGSHNEQFF. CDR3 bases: TGCGCCAGCAGCGAAAGCGGGGGGAGCCACAATGAGCAGTTCTTC.

CDR3 bases: TGTGCCAGCAGCTTGGGGGGACAGACCTACGAGCAGTACTTC. It specifies CASSLGGQTYEQYF. V is TRBV5-4 and J is TRBJ2-7, with TRBD1 matching over 7 bases. This CDR3 comprises 14 residues. Trimming at V came to 0 bases and at J to 2 bases, leaving 2 bases not matched to a gene. The germline gives CDR1 SGHNT, CDR2 YYREEE (reference sequence).

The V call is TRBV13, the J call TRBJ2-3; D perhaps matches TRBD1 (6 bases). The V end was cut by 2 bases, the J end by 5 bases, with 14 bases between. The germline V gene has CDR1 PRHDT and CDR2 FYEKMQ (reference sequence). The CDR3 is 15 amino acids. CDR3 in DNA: TGTGCCAGCAGCTTACCTTCAGGGGCGAAAGATACGCAGTATTTT. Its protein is CASSLPSGAKDTQYF.

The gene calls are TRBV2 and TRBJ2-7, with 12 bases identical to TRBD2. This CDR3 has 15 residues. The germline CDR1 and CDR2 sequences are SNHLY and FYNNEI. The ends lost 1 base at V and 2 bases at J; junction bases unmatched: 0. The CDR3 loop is CASSEGTSGAYEQYF. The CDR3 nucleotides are TGTGCCAGCAGTGAAGGGACTAGCGGGGCCTACGAGCAGTACTTC.

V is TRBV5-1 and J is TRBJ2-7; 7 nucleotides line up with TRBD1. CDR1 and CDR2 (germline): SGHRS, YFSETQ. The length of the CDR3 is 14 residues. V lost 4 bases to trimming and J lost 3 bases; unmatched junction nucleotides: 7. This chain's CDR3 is CASSKTGSRYEQYF. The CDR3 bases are TGCGCCAGCAGCAAGACAGGGTCCCGCTACGAGCAGTACTTC.

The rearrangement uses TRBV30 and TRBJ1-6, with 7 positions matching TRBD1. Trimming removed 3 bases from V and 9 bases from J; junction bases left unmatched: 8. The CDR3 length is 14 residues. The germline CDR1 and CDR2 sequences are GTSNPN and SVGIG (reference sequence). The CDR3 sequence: CAWRQGVLGSPLHF. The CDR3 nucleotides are TGTGCCTGGAGGCAGGGGGTTCTAGGTTCACCCCTCCACTTT.